Following are 14 T cell receptor beta chains from one sample sequenced in a study of shared clonotypes between healthy human individuals (dated by TCRdb to the early 2020s). Library method: the immunoSEQ multiplex PCR assay. TCRdb provides this immuneACCESS table in a form limited to in-frame rearrangements. Some clones are lacking; in checked studies, under half of them reflect an unresolved V gene, and why the rest are absent is not known. The sample table records just over 2,000,000 clones; over 85% of these occur just once. Together, the top ten hold about 1.1% of the sample. CD8 naive samples consisted of CD45RO-negative cells that were positively selected for CCR7, yielding a CD45RA+CCR7+ population without TemRA cells. Material for sequencing was naive CD8+ T cells sorted from blood. This sample's cell subset or site label indicates: CD45RA+CCR7+. The source of these receptors is a man aged 18 to 30 in good health.

This chain links TRBV5-6 with TRBJ1-3, with TRBD1 as a possible D gene (5 bases). Germline loops: CDR1 SGHDT, CDR2 YYEEEE. Trimming cost V 4 bases and J 0 bases, with 17 bases left between them. This CDR3 region has 17 residues. This CDR3 is CASSLWGGLASGNTIYF. In DNA, the CDR3 is TGTGCCAGCAGCCTGTGGGGGGGACTGGCCTCTGGAAACACCATATATTTT. Supplemented by reference TRBV5-6 and TRBJ1-3, the full variable domain reads DAGVTQSPTHLIKTRGQQVTLRCSPKSGHDTVSWYQQALGQGPQFIFQYYEEEERQRGNFPDRFSGHQFPNYSSELNVNALLLGDSALYLCASSLWGGLASGNTIYFGEGSWLTVV.

J is TRBJ2-3 and V is TRBV7-9; D not certain. V was shortened by 1 base and J by 0 bases, with 11 bases between the two germline ends. This CDR3 is 16 amino acids long. Germline CDR1 reads SEHNR; CDR2 reads FQNEAQ (reference sequence). The CDR3 loop reads CASSLDLAYSTDTQYF. In DNA form, the CDR3 reads TGTGCCAGCAGCTTAGATCTGGCTTACAGCACAGATACGCAGTATTTT.

A note on this clone: The sample holds other DNA sequences that translate to the same CDR3. The V and J genes are TRBV15 and TRBJ2-7, with TRBD2 matching 7 bases. J gave up 1 base and V 5 bases, and 2 bases lay outside the gene matches. Germline V gene data show CDR1 as LNHNV and CDR2 as YYDKDF (reference sequence). The CDR3 is 13 amino acids. CDR3 sequence reads: CATSLRESYEQYF. The CDR3 nucleotides are TGTGCCACCAGCTTGCGGGAGTCCTACGAGCAGTACTTC.

The V gene is TRBV29-1, the J gene TRBJ1-4; D possibly corresponds to TRBD1 (5 bases). The V and J ends lost 3 bases and 3 bases respectively, with 8 bases between them. From germline, CDR1 is SQVTM and CDR2 ANQGSEA. The CDR3 length is 13 residues. CDR3 in amino acids: CSVDGAANEKLFF. CDR3 in DNA: TGCAGCGTTGACGGGGCGGCTAATGAAAAACTGTTTTTT.

DNA of the CDR3: TGTGCCAGCACCCTGACAGGACCATACGAGCAGTACTTC. Protein: CASTLTGPYEQYF. The chain uses TRBV2 and TRBJ2-7; D is possibly TRBD1 (6 bases). Deletions cut 7 bases from V and 4 bases from J, with 14 bases between. The CDR3 is 13 amino acids. Per the germline V gene, CDR1 is SNHLY and CDR2 is FYNNEI.

This clone was found a few times. Additional DNA sequences in this sample encode the identical CDR3. The V call is TRBV27, the J call TRBJ2-6, with no clear D. V shed 3 bases and J shed 0 bases, with 0 bases lying between them. The CDR3 has 13 amino acids. Germline V gene lookup returns CDR1 MNHEY and CDR2 SMNVEV (reference sequence). The CDR3 is CASSFSGANVLTF. The CDR3 DNA sequence: TGTGCCAGCAGTTTCTCTGGGGCCAACGTCCTGACTTTC.

This chain uses TRBV15 with TRBJ1-5, with 7 bases that match TRBD1. CDR1 and CDR2 (germline): LNHNV, YYDKDF (reference sequence). J gave up 3 bases and V 7 bases, and 3 bases lay outside the gene matches. The CDR3 runs 13 residues. The CDR3 is CATTGTVNQPQHF. CDR3 in DNA: TGTGCCACCACCGGGACAGTCAATCAGCCCCAGCATTTT.

Points on this clone: The same CDR3 arises from other DNA sequences in this sample as well. The chain links TRBV7-9 to TRBJ1-1; TRBD1 matches at 10 bases. The V gene end was trimmed by 5 bases and the J gene end by 4 bases; junction bases not matched to a gene: 10. CDR3 length: 16 amino acids. Germline CDR1 reads SEHNR; CDR2 reads FQNEAQ (reference sequence). The CDR3 loop reads CASSPRTGGPFTEAFF. CDR3 bases: TGTGCCAGCAGCCCGAGGACAGGGGGGCCCTTCACTGAAGCTTTCTTT.

With respect to this clone: The junction differs from germline at one of its ends, possibly a read error. The chain is built from TRBV23-1 and TRBJ2-7, with 11 bases lining up with TRBD1. TRBV23-1 belongs to the ORF category, with a function that is uncertain. CDR3 length: 14 amino acids. The CDR3 spells CASSQSPMDRGPRF. DNA for the CDR3: TGCGCCAGCAGTCAATCTCCCATGGACAGGGGGCCTCGATTC.

V usage is TRBV5-1 and J usage is TRBJ2-7, with unresolved D. This CDR3 is built from 14 residues. Trimming took 1 base from V and 5 from J, leaving 13 bases between them. From germline, CDR1 is SGHRS and CDR2 YFSETQ. The CDR3 region has the DNA TGCGCCAGCAGCTTGTTATTTAGTGGGGACGAGCAGTACTTC. Protein sequence: CASSLLFSGDEQYF. Full variable domain (missing parts from reference TRBV5-1 and TRBJ2-7): KAGVTQTPRYLIKTRGQQVTLSCSPISGHRSVSWYQQTPGQGLQFLFEYFSETQRNKGNFPGRFSGRQFSNSRSEMNVSTLELGDSALYLCASSLLFSGDEQYFGPGTRLTVT.

This clone has more than one count but fewer than ten. The same CDR3 can be traced to other DNA sequences in this sample. V gene TRBV5-1 combines with J gene TRBJ2-1; TRBD2 matches at 12 bases. Trimming took 2 bases from V and 7 from J; bases not matched to a gene: 4. The length of the CDR3 is 15 residues. Germline V CDR1 and CDR2: SGHRS, YFSETQ. In DNA form, the CDR3 reads TGCGCCAGCAGCTTTCTAGCGGGAGGGAGGAATGAGCAGTTCTTC. Translation: CASSFLAGGRNEQFF.

A single count supports this clone. This chain links TRBV5-1 with TRBJ2-5; maybe TRBD1 (6 bases). The V gene's germline CDR1 is SGHRS and CDR2 YFSETQ. The CDR3 consists of 16 residues. The V end lost 7 bases, the J end lost 2 bases, and 21 bases lay between the germline ends. The CDR3: CASAGSDSLLQETQYF. The DNA of the CDR3 is TGCGCCAGCGCCGGCTCGGACAGCTTATTACAAGAGACCCAGTACTTC.

The genes are TRBV7-8 and TRBJ2-7; D uncertain. Between the trimmed V and J ends, which lost 5 bases and 7 bases, there was a span of 12 bases. The length of the CDR3 is 12 residues. From germline, CDR1 is SGHVS and CDR2 FQNEAQ. The CDR3 loop reads CASSPARREQYF. In DNA form, the CDR3 reads TGTGCCAGCAGCCCCGCCCGGCGGGAGCAGTACTTC. Combining the CDR3 with reference TRBV7-8 and TRBJ2-7 gives the whole variable domain GAGVSQSPRYKVAKRGQDVALRCDPISGHVSLFWYQQALGQGPEFLTYFQNEAQLDKSGLPSDRFFAERPEGSVSTLKIQRTQQEDSAVYLCASSPARREQYFGPGTRLTVT.

The chain has TRBV4-1 and TRBJ1-4; D might be TRBD1 (6 bases). This CDR3 is built from 16 residues. V lost 3 bases to trimming and J lost 4 bases, with 15 bases between them. CDR1 is MGHRA and CDR2 is YSYEKL in the germline V gene. DNA for the CDR3: TGCGCCAGCAGCCAGGGGGCCCAGGGTAGTAATGAAAAACTGTTTTTT. Translating gives CASSQGAQGSNEKLFF.